This TCR beta chain comes out of a study of OX40 agonist ivuxolimab in advanced cancers. Study conclusions and caveats: Expanded clones were, on average, more numerous among CD8+ T cells than CD4+.

Trimming removed 0 bases from V and 4 bases from J, with 11 bases in between. The germline gives CDR1 SGHRS, CDR2 YFSETQ. The CDR3 length is 16 residues. Clones were read by immunoSEQ multiplex PCR, and TCRdb kept only the in-frame ones, dropping some. The table lists tens of thousands of clones, around nine tenths of them singletons. As for this clone: The antigen is unknown.

The material sequenced was CD4+ or CD8+ T cells sorted from blood, taken in a trial of the OX40 agonist ivuxolimab. V gene TRBV5-1 combines with J gene TRBJ2-6; a weak D match, TRBD1 (6 bases). The sequence was obtained from an adult with an advanced solid tumor such as melanoma, head and neck, liver or kidney cancer. Here the CDR3 reads CASSLVTGVGANVLTF. CDR3 DNA: TGCGCCAGCAGCTTGGTGACAGGTGTGGGGGCCAACGTCCTGACTTTC.